A selection of T cell receptor beta chains follows, all from one sample in a study of identical twins. Via MiXCR, TCRdb re-called the 5' RACE reads, giving one row per CDR3 protein. The data show around 690,000 distinct CDR3 sequences, 20% to 25% seen once. These same data were also listed under a study on T cells expressing NK-cell markers.

The sample comprised PBMCs. These receptors were collected from a woman aged 18-35 years in good health. The CDR3 runs from the conserved cysteine through the conserved F or W. The order of the fields is clone size, D gene, V gene, J gene, CDR3 protein, CDR3 DNA. The D gene is left open where the match is weak. Size is omitted from some rows. Given values are once, few, many or a class for expanded clones.

many	.	TRBV20-1	TRBJ1-2	CSASGAGAHSRFF	TGCAGTGCTAGCGGGGCGGGAGCCCACTCAAGGTTCTTC
many	.	TRBV5-1	TRBJ2-1	CASSFLGPTLSQQFF	TGCGCCAGCAGCTTTCTCGGACCGACTCTAAGTCAGCAGTTCTTC
few	TRBD2	TRBV20-1	TRBJ2-5	CSVFTAGRAIETQYF	TGCAGTGTCTTTACGGCGGGGAGGGCCATCGAGACCCAGTACTTC
few	TRBD1	TRBV4-1	TRBJ1-1	CASSQDAGGMNTEAFF	TGCGCCAGCAGCCAAGATGCAGGGGGTATGAACACTGAAGCTTTCTTT
many	.	TRBV20-1	TRBJ2-5	CSAHISGEQTQYF	TGCAGTGCTCATATTTCGGGGGAGCAGACCCAGTACTTC
few	.	TRBV7-2	TRBJ2-5	CASSLASLGGETQYF	TGTGCCAGCAGCTTAGCCTCGTTAGGGGGAGAGACCCAGTACTTC
.	.	TRBV30	TRBJ2-1	CAWSVREQFF	TGTGCCTGGAGTGTACGGGAGCAGTTCTTC
many	TRBD1	TRBV10-3	TRBJ2-1	CAIREDRQNEQFF	TGTGCCATCAGGGAGGACAGGCAGAATGAGCAGTTCTTC
few	.	TRBV12-3/TRBV12-4	TRBJ2-7	CASKAYSSYEQYF	TGTGCCAGCAAGGCTTATAGCTCCTACGAGCAGTACTTC
few	TRBD2	TRBV5-6	TRBJ2-1	CASSLNGAGGYNEQFF	TGTGCCAGCAGCTTGAATGGAGCGGGGGGCTACAATGAGCAGTTCTTC
.	.	TRBV27	TRBJ2-1	CASSLQTTGSYNEQFF	TGTGCCAGCAGTTTACAGACAACCGGCTCCTACAATGAGCAGTTCTTC
few	.	TRBV6-1	TRBJ1-1	CASRGGATEAFF	TGTGCCAGCCGAGGGGGAGCGACTGAAGCTTTCTTT
many	TRBD2	TRBV12-5	TRBJ2-5	CASGLRIAGVQETQYF	TGTGCTAGTGGTCTCCGGATAGCGGGGGTACAAGAGACCCAGTACTTC
.	TRBD1	TRBV4-1	TRBJ1-1	CASSQVGTGGGMYAEAFF	TGCGCCAGCAGCCAAGTGGGGACAGGGGGCGGAATGTATGCTGAAGCTTTCTTT
few	.	TRBV12-5	TRBJ2-1	CASGGDLQFF	TGTGCTAGTGGCGGGGACTTACAGTTCTTC
.	.	TRBV20-1	TRBJ2-1	CSAAPGNEQFF	TGCAGTGCTGCCCCGGGAAATGAGCAGTTCTTC
.	.	TRBV5-1	TRBJ2-5	CASSLEPSNQETQYF	TGCGCCAGCAGCTTGGAGCCCAGCAACCAAGAGACCCAGTACTTC
.	.	TRBV7-2	TRBJ2-7	CASSRDGNYEQYF	TGTGCCAGCAGTAGGGACGGGAACTACGAGCAGTACTTC
few	TRBD2	TRBV20-1	TRBJ2-5	CSARAPAASGPQETQYF	TGCAGTGCTAGAGCCCCGGCCGCTAGCGGGCCCCAAGAGACCCAGTACTTC
few	.	TRBV3-1	TRBJ2-1	CASSQWGSGYNEQFF	TGTGCCAGCAGCCAGTGGGGGAGCGGTTACAATGAGCAGTTCTTC
few	.	TRBV24-1	TRBJ2-1	CATSKSVAVDNEQFF	TGTGCCACCAGTAAGTCAGTAGCGGTAGACAATGAGCAGTTCTTC
few	.	TRBV6-1	TRBJ1-6	CASSLGQRNNSPLHF	TGTGCCAGCAGTCTCGGACAGAGAAATAATTCACCCCTCCACTTT
.	TRBD2	TRBV7-9	TRBJ2-7	CASSQGGAEQYF	TGTGCCAGCAGCCAGGGAGGGGCTGAGCAGTACTTC
few	TRBD1	TRBV6-4	TRBJ2-1	CASSDWKGAGSGEQFF	TGTGCCAGCAGTGACTGGAAGGGGGCCGGCAGTGGGGAGCAGTTCTTC
.	.	TRBV20-1	TRBJ1-1	CSARHPTGTEAFF	TGCAGTGCTAGACACCCCACAGGGACTGAAGCTTTCTTT
.	.	TRBV5-5	TRBJ2-5	CASSLASAETQYF	TGTGCCAGCAGCTTGGCTAGCGCAGAGACCCAGTACTTC
.	.	TRBV5-5	TRBJ2-5	CASSLWGGQVQETQYF	TGTGCCAGCAGCCTATGGGGCGGACAAGTCCAAGAGACCCAGTACTTC